The 15 T cell receptor beta chains below all came from one sample that was sequenced in a study of Graves' ophthalmopathy and Graves' hyperthyroidism. RNA transcripts served as template for amplifying TCR beta CDR3 sequences. The library came from an HTBI-primed first-round RT-PCR and a second-round multiplex PCR. TCRdb ran MiXCR on the multiplex PCR reads and lists one entry per CDR3 protein. The sample has 200,000 to 250,000 distinct CDR3 sequences, 20% to 25% seen once; the top ten hold roughly 45%. The sequencing input was peripheral blood. The receptors come from a woman between 50 and 59 years old with Graves' ophthalmopathy.

The sample holds many counts of this clonotype. The gene calls are TRBV6-2 or TRBV6-3 and TRBJ2-1, with 8 nucleotides matching TRBD2. Germline V gene lookup returns CDR1 MNHEY and CDR2 SVGEGT. The CDR3 runs 11 residues. Losses at the gene ends were 11 bases for V and 4 bases for J; bases not matched to a gene: 1. The CDR3 loop reads CASGGYNEQFF. Written as DNA, the CDR3 is TGTGCCTCGGGAGGGTACAATGAGCAGTTCTTC.

The chain couples TRBV9 to TRBJ1-6, with D tentatively TRBD1 (5 bases). Germline loops: CDR1 SGDLS, CDR2 YYNGEE. The CDR3 is made up of 13 amino acids. Trimming removed 4 bases at V and 7 bases at J, with 9 bases between. The CDR3 coding sequence is TGTGCCAGCAGCACCCGACAGAATTCACCCCTCCACTTT. Its translation: CASSTRQNSPLHF.

This clonotype was observed many times. V and J are TRBV5-1 and TRBJ1-5, with D unresolved. V was pared by 0 bases and J by 7 bases, with 11 bases between. The CDR3 extends over 14 amino acids. Germline CDR1 reads SGHRS; CDR2 reads YFSETQ. CDR3 in amino acids: CASSLAAGGQPQHF. The CDR3 bases are TGCGCCAGCAGCTTGGCGGCAGGAGGGCAGCCCCAGCATTTT.

The V and J genes are TRBV15 and TRBJ1-1; no reliable D call. The V end was cut by 1 base, the J end by 4 bases, with 10 bases between. Germline CDR1 and CDR2: LNHNV and YYDKDF (reference sequence). The CDR3 loop spans 14 amino acids. DNA of the CDR3: TGTGCCACCAGCAGAGTCGGCGGTCTCACTGAAGCTTTCTTT. It is translated as CATSRVGGLTEAFF.

This chain joins TRBV12-3 or TRBV12-4 and TRBJ1-2; D unclear. CDR3 length: 11 amino acids. Trimming took off 5 bases at V and 7 bases at J, with 8 bases between the two ends. For the CDR3, the DNA is TGTGCCAGCAGTCACGGGATTGGCTACACCTTC. Amino acids: CASSHGIGYTF.

The sample holds many counts of this clonotype. The chain is built from TRBV6-4 and TRBJ1-1; D may be TRBD1 (5 bases). Trimming pared 8 bases from V and 6 bases from J, leaving 28 bases between. In germline, CDR1 is MRHNA, CDR2 SNTAGT. The CDR3 is 17 residues long. The CDR3 is CASREPGRSYFYAEAFF. DNA of the CDR3: TGTGCCAGCCGAGAGCCGGGACGGTCTTATTTTTACGCTGAAGCTTTCTTT.

This clonotype was seen once. This may be a read error, as it is one base from a much larger clone. The V and J genes are TRBV7-9 and TRBJ2-5; D call uncertain. Germline V CDR1 and CDR2: SEHNR, FQNEAQ (reference sequence). This CDR3 spans 12 amino acids. The CDR3, as DNA: TGTGCCAACAGCCTCTACCAAGAGACCCAGTACTTC. It is translated as CANSLYQETQYF.

This clonotype has ten or more counts. V and J are TRBV16 and TRBJ2-7; 7 bases fit TRBD1. The CDR3 length is 15 residues. Germline V gene data show CDR1 as KGHSY and CDR2 as FQNENV. V was pared by 2 bases and J by 4 bases, with 8 bases of the junction left unmatched. The CDR3 loop is CASSQRGGLEYEQYF. The CDR3, as DNA: TGTGCCAGCAGCCAAAGAGGGGGCTTGGAGTACGAGCAGTACTTC.

This clonotype occurred many times. This sequence joins TRBV2 and TRBJ2-2; 7 bases map to TRBD2. The CDR3 is made up of 14 amino acids. Unmatched junction bases numbered 9, after V lost 10 bases and J lost 4 bases. Germline values: CDR1 SNHLY, CDR2 FYNNEI. CDR3 sequence: CANRERDFTGELFF. Here the CDR3 DNA reads TGTGCCAACAGAGAGCGGGACTTCACCGGGGAGCTGTTTTTT.

This clonotype was seen ten or more times. The chain combines TRBV7-8 with TRBJ1-2; 10 positions match TRBD1. This CDR3 spans 17 amino acids. Germline-derived CDR1 and CDR2 are SGHVS and FQNEAQ. Losses at the gene ends were 5 bases for V and 3 bases for J; bases not matched to a gene: 12. DNA of the CDR3: TGTGCCAGCAGCGCTCGGACAGGGGGATTACGAGACTATGGCTACACCTTC. It is translated as CASSARTGGLRDYGYTF.

V is TRBV18 and J is TRBJ2-7, with D maybe TRBD2 (5 bases). Germline V lookup: CDR1 KGHSH, CDR2 LQKENI. The CDR3 is made up of 13 amino acids. The ends were cut back, 3 bases at V and 4 bases at J, with 10 bases in the middle. In DNA form, the CDR3 reads TGTGCCAGCTCACCCCCGAGGGATTACGAGCAGTACTTC. Translation gives CASSPPRDYEQYF. Looking up the rest from reference TRBV18 and TRBJ2-7 gives the full variable domain: NAGVMQNPRHLVRRRGQEARLRCSPMKGHSHVYWYRQLPEEGLKFMVYLQKENIIDESGMPKERFSAEFPKEGPSILRIQQVVRGDSAAYFCASSPPRDYEQYFGPGTRLTVT.

This clonotype was seen ten or more times. The J gene is TRBJ1-2, the V gene TRBV7-3; D gene uncertain. The V and J ends lost 6 bases and 7 bases respectively, with 15 bases between them. The CDR3 sequence is 13 residues long. Germline assignment: CDR1 SGHTA and CDR2 FQGTGA. CDR3 region: CASSNSAGFGYTF. In DNA form, the CDR3 reads TGTGCCAGCAGTAATTCGGCGGGATTTGGCTACACCTTC.

The chain joins TRBV12-3 or TRBV12-4 to TRBJ2-5, with 9 bases identical to TRBD1. This CDR3 is built from 14 residues. After removal of 3 bases from V and 3 bases from J, the junction contained 2 bases not matched to a gene. The CDR3 loop reads CASSFGDREETQYF. CDR3 sequence (DNA): TGTGCCAGCAGTTTTGGGGACAGGGAAGAGACCCAGTACTTC.

The J gene is TRBJ2-5, the V gene TRBV7-2; TRBD2 matches 10 bases. V shed 4 bases and J 6 bases; nucleotides not matched to a gene: 11. The CDR3 covers 16 residues. In germline, CDR1 is SGHTA, CDR2 FQGNSA. CDR3: CASSSTSGGGPKTQYF. The CDR3 region has the DNA TGTGCCAGCAGCTCCACCAGCGGGGGGGGCCCCAAGACCCAGTACTTC.

This clonotype was counted a single time. The chain joins TRBV7-8 to TRBJ2-5; perhaps TRBD2 as D (5 bases). Germline-derived CDR1 and CDR2 are SGHVS and FQNEAQ. Deletions cut 0 bases from V and 5 bases from J, with 13 bases between. This CDR3 spans 15 amino acids. CDR3 sequence (DNA): TGTGCCAGCAGCTTAGCGTACTCCGGGGTCGAGACCCAGTACTTC. Translation: CASSLAYSGVETQYF.